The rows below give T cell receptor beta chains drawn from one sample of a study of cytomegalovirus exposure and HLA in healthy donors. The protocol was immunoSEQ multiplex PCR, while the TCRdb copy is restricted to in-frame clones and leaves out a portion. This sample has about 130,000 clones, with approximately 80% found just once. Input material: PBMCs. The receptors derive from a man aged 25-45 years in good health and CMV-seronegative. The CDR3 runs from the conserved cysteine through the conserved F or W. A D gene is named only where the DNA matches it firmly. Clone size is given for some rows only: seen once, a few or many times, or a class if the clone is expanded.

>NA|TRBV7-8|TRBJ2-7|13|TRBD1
TGTGCCAGCAGCTCGGACAGGGGAGGCGAGCAGTACTTC
CASSSDRGGEQYF
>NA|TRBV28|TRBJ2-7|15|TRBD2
TGTGCCAGCAGTTTATGGCTAGCGGCCTCCTACGAGCAGTACTTC
CASSLWLAASYEQYF
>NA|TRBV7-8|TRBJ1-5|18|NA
TGTGCCAGCAGCCTAGGCCGCGGGGTCTTAAGGGGCAATCAGCCCCAGCATTTT
CASSLGRGVLRGNQPQHF
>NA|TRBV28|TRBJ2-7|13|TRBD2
TGTGCCAGCAGTTTATCCCCGGGGGGCGAGCAGTACTTC
CASSLSPGGEQYF
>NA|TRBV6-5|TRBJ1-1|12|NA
TGTGCCAGCAGACACAGGAACACTGAAGCTTTCTTT
CASRHRNTEAFF
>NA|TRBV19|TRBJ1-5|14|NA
TGTGCCAGTATGACCTCAGGGAGGCAGCCGCCCCAGCATTTT
CASMTSGRQPPQHF
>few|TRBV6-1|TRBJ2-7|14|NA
TGTGCCAGCAGTGAAGGCAGGGGAATGGGCGAGCAGTACTTC
CASSEGRGMGEQYF
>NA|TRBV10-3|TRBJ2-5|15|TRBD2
TGTGCCATCAGTGAAAGTACTAGCGGGAGTGAGACCCAGTACTTC
CAISESTSGSETQYF
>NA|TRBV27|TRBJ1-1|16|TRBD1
TGTGCCACTCCGGACAGGGGGAGAGAAATGAACACTGAAGCTTTCTTT
CATPDRGREMNTEAFF
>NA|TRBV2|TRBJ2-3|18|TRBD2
TGTGCCAGCAGTGAGGGGGTAGCGGGAGCAGGACTGGGAGATACGCAGTATTTT
CASSEGVAGAGLGDTQYF
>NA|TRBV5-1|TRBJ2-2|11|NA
TGCGCCAGCCGACAAGTAGGGGAGCTGTTTTTT
CASRQVGELFF
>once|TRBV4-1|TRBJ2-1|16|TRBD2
TGCGCCAGCAGCCAGGCGGGAGGGGGATTGGGCAATGAGCAGTTCTTC
CASSQAGGGLGNEQFF
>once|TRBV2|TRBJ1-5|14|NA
TGTGCCAGCAGTGAAGTCCCAGTAAATCAGCCCCAGCATTTT
CASSEVPVNQPQHF
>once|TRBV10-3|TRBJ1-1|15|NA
TGTGCCACCCTCGCTATTGCAGGGATGAACACTGAAGCTTTCTTT
CATLAIAGMNTEAFF
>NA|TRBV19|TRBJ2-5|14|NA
TGTGCCAGTAAGCCTACAGGGATTAGAGAGACCCAGTACTTC
CASKPTGIRETQYF
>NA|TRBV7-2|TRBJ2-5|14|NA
TGTGCCAGCAGCTTAGCTTCCGGGAGAGAGACCCAGTACTTC
CASSLASGRETQYF
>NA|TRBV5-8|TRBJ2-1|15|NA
TGTGCCAGCAGCCTTGGGCCTTTCACCTACAATGAGCAGTTCTTC
CASSLGPFTYNEQFF
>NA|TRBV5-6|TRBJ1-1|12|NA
TGTGCCAGCAGCTTTTTCGCGACTGAAGCTTTCTTT
CASSFFATEAFF
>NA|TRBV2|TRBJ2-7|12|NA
TGTGCCAGCGGTATCACATGGTACGAGCAGTACTTC
CASGITWYEQYF
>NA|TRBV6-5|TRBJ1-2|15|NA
TGTGCCAGCAGTACCAGCCCGACAGTTCCGTATGGCTACACCTTC
CASSTSPTVPYGYTF
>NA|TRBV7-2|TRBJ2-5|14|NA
TGTGCCAGCAGCCATGGGGCCTACCAAGAGACCCAGTACTTC
CASSHGAYQETQYF
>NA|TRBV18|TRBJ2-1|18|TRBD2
TGTGCCAGCTCACTAAGGAGGACTAGCGGGAGGGGGTACAATGAGCAGTTCTTC
CASSLRRTSGRGYNEQFF
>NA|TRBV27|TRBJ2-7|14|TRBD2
TGTGCCAGCAGTTGGTGGGAGGGCTCCTACGAGCAGTACTTC
CASSWWEGSYEQYF
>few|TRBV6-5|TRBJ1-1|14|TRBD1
TGTGCCAGCAGGGGACAGTTAGGTGGCACTGAAGCTTTCTTT
CASRGQLGGTEAFF
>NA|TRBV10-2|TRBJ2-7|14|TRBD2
TGCGCCAGCAGTGAGTCGGGAGGGGCCTACGAGCAGTACTTC
CASSESGGAYEQYF
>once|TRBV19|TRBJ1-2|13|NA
TGTGCCAGTAGTATTTCGGTGGACTATGGCTACACCTTC
CASSISVDYGYTF
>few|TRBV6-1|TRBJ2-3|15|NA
TGTGCCAGCAGTGACCAGGGGCCCGTCTCAGATACGCAGTATTTT
CASSDQGPVSDTQYF
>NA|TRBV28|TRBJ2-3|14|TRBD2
TGTGCCAGCAGTTCGACTAGCGGCACAGATACGCAGTATTTT
CASSSTSGTDTQYF
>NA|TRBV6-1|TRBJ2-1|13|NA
TGTGCCAGCAGTGACGAGGTTTACAATGAGCAGTTCTTC
CASSDEVYNEQFF
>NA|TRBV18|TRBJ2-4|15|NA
TGTGCCAGCTCACCACCGAAGGGGGCCAAAAACATTCAGTACTTC
CASSPPKGAKNIQYF
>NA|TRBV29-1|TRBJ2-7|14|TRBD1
TGCAGCGTTGAGGGGACAGGGGCCCCCTACGAGCAGTACTTC
CSVEGTGAPYEQYF
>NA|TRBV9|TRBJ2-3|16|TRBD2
TGTGCCAGCAGCGTAGGGGTAGCGGGAGGGCCTGATACGCAGTATTTT
CASSVGVAGGPDTQYF
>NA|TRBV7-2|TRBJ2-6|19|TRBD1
TGTGCCAGCAGCTTAATTTTCGGACAGGGGTATATTGGGGCCAACGTCCTGACTTTC
CASSLIFGQGYIGANVLTF
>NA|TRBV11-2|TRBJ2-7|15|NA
TGTGCCAGCAGCTTCGGGATCGGTGTACCCTACGAGCAGTACTTC
CASSFGIGVPYEQYF
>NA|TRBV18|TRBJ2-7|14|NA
TGTGCCAGCTCACCACGCGCGGACACCTACGAGCAGTACTTC
CASSPRADTYEQYF
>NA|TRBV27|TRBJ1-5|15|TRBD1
TGTGCCAGCAGTCCCTGGGACAGGGGCAATCAGCCCCAGCATTTT
CASSPWDRGNQPQHF
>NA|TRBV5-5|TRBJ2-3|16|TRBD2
TGTGCCAGCAGCCAGACTTGGGAGGGGCTCTCAGATACGCAGTATTTT
CASSQTWEGLSDTQYF
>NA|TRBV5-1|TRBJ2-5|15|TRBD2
TGCGCCAGCAGCTTGAGTCTAGCGGGGGGGGAGACCCAGTACTTC
CASSLSLAGGETQYF
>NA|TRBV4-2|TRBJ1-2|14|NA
TGTGCCAGCAGCCAAGGAGGCGGTCTTTATGGCTACACCTTC
CASSQGGGLYGYTF
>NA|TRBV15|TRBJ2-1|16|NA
TGTGCCACCAGCAGAAGGGGGGGAAGCTCCTACAATGAGCAGTTCTTC
CATSRRGGSSYNEQFF